The entry below describes one TCR beta chain. Repertoires were generated with immunoSEQ multiplex PCR, while TCRdb's copy carries only in-frame clones and drops some. The data contain approximately 120,000 clones, 90% of them singletons. The entry originates in a study of blood T cell repertoires in COVID-19. Germline V gives CDR1 MGHRA, CDR2 YSYEKL. The CDR3 is 15 amino acids. Losses at the gene ends were 3 bases for V and 8 bases for J; bases not matched to a gene: 7. The sequence derives from a human donor in a cohort sampled during active COVID-19. Sequenced material: peripheral blood. The V gene is TRBV4-1, the J gene TRBJ2-1; 10 bases line up with TRBD2. The CDR3 protein is CASSHRAGGDDEQFF. CDR3 nucleotide sequence: TGCGCCAGCAGCCACCGAGCGGGAGGGGATGATGAGCAGTTCTTC.